The T cell receptor beta chain described here comes from a study of blood T cell repertoires in COVID-19. Across the whole study: Whether acute or convalescent, the COVID-19 samples came from the United States, Italy and Spain. T cells, B-cell-depleted T cells, or PBMCs supplied cDNA or gDNA.

Per the original methods: By means of reference gene primer amplification, nucleated cell counts were estimated. Only in-frame clones appear in the TCRdb table, and some are missing; sequencing was by immunoSEQ multiplex PCR. V and J calls and clone size come straight from that table; D and trimming were deduced from the DNA. The data hold roughly 140,000 clones, with approximately 85% observed a single time. It was during active infection that Seattle patients were enrolled and then longitudinally followed. Germline V gives CDR1 SGHRS, CDR2 YFSETQ. CDR3 length equals 14 residues. The V and J ends lost 0 bases and 1 base respectively, with 7 bases between them.

The receptor comes from a woman aged 55 to 70 with COVID-19, enrolled during active disease. Sequencing input: peripheral blood. The rearrangement uses TRBV5-1 and TRBJ1-1; D gene unclear. Written as DNA, the CDR3 is TGCGCCAGCAGCTTGGCCGGGTCGAACACTGAAGCTTTCTTT. This gives the protein CASSLAGSNTEAFF.